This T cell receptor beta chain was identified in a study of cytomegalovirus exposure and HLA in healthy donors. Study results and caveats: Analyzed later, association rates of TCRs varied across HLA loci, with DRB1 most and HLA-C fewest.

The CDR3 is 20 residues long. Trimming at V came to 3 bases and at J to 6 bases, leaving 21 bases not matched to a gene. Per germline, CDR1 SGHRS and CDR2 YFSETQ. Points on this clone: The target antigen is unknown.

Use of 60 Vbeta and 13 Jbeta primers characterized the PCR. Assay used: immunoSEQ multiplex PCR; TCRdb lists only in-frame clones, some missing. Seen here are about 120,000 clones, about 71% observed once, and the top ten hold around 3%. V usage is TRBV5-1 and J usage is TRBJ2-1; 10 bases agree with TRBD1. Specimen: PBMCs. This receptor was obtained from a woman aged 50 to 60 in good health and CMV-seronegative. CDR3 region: CASSSGDRGGREGLINEQFF. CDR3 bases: TGCGCCAGCAGCTCCGGGGACAGGGGAGGACGGGAGGGCCTTATCAATGAGCAGTTCTTC. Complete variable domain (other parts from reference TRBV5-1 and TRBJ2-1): KAGVTQTPRYLIKTRGQQVTLSCSPISGHRSVSWYQQTPGQGLQFLFEYFSETQRNKGNFPGRFSGRQFSNSRSEMNVSTLELGDSALYLCASSSGDRGGREGLINEQFFGPGTRLTVL.